This TCR beta chain was documented in a study of spatial heterogeneity in lung cancer. Study-wide background: In tumor regions TCR transcript counts correlated strongly with a matched bulk RNA-seq T cell module score. Every unique TCR and UMI combination, on average, appeared more than ten times in raw reads.

Specified time point: sample taken at primary tumor resection. Unsorted whole RNA from tumor, nontumor lung or frozen PBMC underwent sequencing. V lost 6 bases and J 1 base, leaving 12 bases between the germline ends. The length of the CDR3 is 14 residues. Study results and caveats: Higher tumor mutation counts went along with higher counts of expanded intratumoral alpha and beta TCRs.

This clonotype was observed at least ten times. The antigen is undetermined. Every individual TCR cDNA molecule carried its own unique molecular identifier, which allowed correction of PCR and sequencing errors. TCRdb called the 5' RACE reads again in MiXCR, with one record for every CDR3 protein. The data contain 15,000 to 20,000 distinct CDR3 sequences, about 7% of them singletons. This TCR came from a female donor with early-stage non-small cell lung cancer. This chain links TRBV12-3 or TRBV12-4 with TRBJ1-1; D gene uncertain. The specimen comprised lung tumor tissue, sampled at surgery. The CDR3 loop reads CASSLGRGNTEAFF. CDR3 coding DNA: TGTGCCAGCAGCCTAGGGAGAGGGAACACTGAAGCTTTCTTT.